The 12 T cell receptor beta chains listed next were all sequenced from one sample in a study of human T cells and chemical hapten exposure. Regarding time point: patch test 3, about 24 weeks after DPC sensitization. As for treatment: therapeutic diphenylcyclopropenone sensitization with weekly scalp DPC. TCRdb called the RACE reads again in MiXCR, with one record for every CDR3 protein. This repertoire shows more than 70,000 distinct CDR3 sequences, under 13% found once; its top ten account for 1% to 1.2%. The source material was whole blood, sampled in connection with sensitization to the hapten diphenylcyclopropenone (DPC). These receptors came from a woman aged 30 to 39 with alopecia areata. Some clones in this sample may be carry-over from other donors' samples.

This clonotype was observed a few times. The chain couples TRBV10-2 to TRBJ1-4, with no clear D. The V and J ends lost 2 bases and 0 bases respectively, with 7 bases between them. This CDR3 is built from 15 residues. Germline loops: CDR1 WSHSY, CDR2 SAAADI. CDR3 bases: TGCGCCAGCAGTGAGACGACGGCAACTAATGAAAAACTGTTTTTT. Translated, it gives CASSETTATNEKLFF.

The gene calls are TRBV30 and TRBJ1-4; the D gene is possibly TRBD1 (5 bases). V lost 5 bases and J lost 5, with 15 bases in between. In germline, CDR1 is GTSNPN, CDR2 SVGIG (reference sequence). The CDR3 extends over 14 amino acids. The CDR3 protein is CAWGTGRGNEKLFF. The CDR3 nucleotides are TGTGCCTGGGGTACGGGGCGTGGGAATGAAAAACTGTTTTTT.

This clonotype turned up a few times. This sequence joins TRBV18 and TRBJ2-2, with D uncertain. The ends were cut back, 3 bases at V and 0 bases at J, with 8 bases in the middle. Germline loops: CDR1 KGHSH, CDR2 LQKENI. The CDR3 covers 15 residues. The CDR3 spells CASSPSRANTGELFF. In DNA form, the CDR3 reads TGTGCCAGCTCACCCTCTCGGGCGAACACCGGGGAGCTGTTTTTT. Full variable domain (rest looked up from reference TRBV18 and TRBJ2-2): NAGVMQNPRHLVRRRGQEARLRCSPMKGHSHVYWYRQLPEEGLKFMVYLQKENIIDESGMPKERFSAEFPKEGPSILRIQQVVRGDSAAYFCASSPSRANTGELFFGEGSRLTVL.

The table lists this clonotype with many counts. V gene TRBV6-2 or TRBV6-3 combines with J gene TRBJ1-5; 8 bases are shared with TRBD1. The germline V gene has CDR1 MNHEY and CDR2 SVGEGT. The CDR3 runs 15 residues. V trimming: 6 bases; J trimming: 1 base; junction bases outside the gene matches: 5. The CDR3 DNA sequence: TGTGCCAGCAGAGACAGGGGAGTCAGCAATCAGCCCCAGCATTTT. Its protein product is CASRDRGVSNQPQHF.

This clonotype was counted between two and nine times. The chain uses TRBV5-5 and TRBJ2-7; D remains ambiguous. Germline lookup yields CDR1 SGHKS and CDR2 YYEKEE (reference sequence). This CDR3 is built from 14 residues. V was clipped by 2 bases and J by 6 bases, with 15 bases between them. The CDR3 reads CASSLPSGLGEQYF. CDR3 bases: TGTGCCAGCAGCTTACCATCAGGTTTGGGCGAGCAGTACTTC.

This clonotype appeared a few times. The chain links TRBV5-1 to TRBJ2-5, with 9 bases fitting TRBD1. Germline V gene data show CDR1 as SGHRS and CDR2 as YFSETQ. This CDR3 spans 15 amino acids. V shed 6 bases, J shed 5 bases, and the junction held 11 bases outside the gene matches. This CDR3 reads CASTPTQGARETQYF. The CDR3 DNA follows: TGCGCCAGCACCCCGACACAGGGGGCAAGGGAGACCCAGTACTTC.

This clonotype was detected ten times or more. V usage is TRBV12-3 or TRBV12-4 and J usage is TRBJ2-6; 7 nucleotides align to TRBD1. The CDR3 runs to 16 residues. V dropped 6 bases and J dropped 0; count of bases not matched to a gene: 5. Here the CDR3 reads CASSRRTGSGANVLTF. The CDR3 bases are TGTGCCAGCAGCCGACGGACAGGCTCTGGGGCCAACGTCCTGACTTTC.

The count of this clonotype is one. The chain recombines TRBV25-1 with TRBJ2-3; D remains unclear. Germline V gene lookup returns CDR1 MGHDK and CDR2 SYGVNS. Trimming left V 1 base short and J 14 bases short, with 13 bases between. The length of the CDR3 is 12 residues. CDR3: CASSEWWVVWYF. The CDR3 DNA sequence: TGTGCCAGCAGTGAATGGTGGGTTGTGTGGTATTTT.

This clonotype was seen ten or more times. V and J are TRBV28 and TRBJ1-2; D is unclear. V lost 1 base, J lost 0 bases, and 12 bases lay in between. The CDR3 is 16 amino acids. Germline lookup yields CDR1 MDHEN and CDR2 SYDVKM. The CDR3 sequence: CASSLFPGSTNYGYTF. In nucleotides, the CDR3 is TGTGCCAGCAGTTTATTTCCCGGGAGTACTAACTATGGCTACACCTTC.

This clonotype was detected ten times or more. This sequence joins TRBV5-6 and TRBJ1-6, with D hard to call. Trimming stripped 0 bases from V and 7 bases from J, with 8 bases between. CDR1 is SGHDT and CDR2 is YYEEEE in the germline V gene. This CDR3 is built from 14 residues. The CDR3 sequence: CASSLEGRNSPLHF. The DNA for the CDR3 is TGTGCCAGCAGCTTGGAGGGCAGAAATTCACCCCTCCACTTT.

J is TRBJ2-1 and V is TRBV2; TRBD2 agrees at 7 bases. The V gene's germline CDR1 is SNHLY and CDR2 FYNNEI. This CDR3 is 17 amino acids long. V shed 4 bases, J shed 1 base, and the junction held 10 bases outside the gene matches. This CDR3 reads CASSGMGRAMSYNEQFF. CDR3 DNA: TGTGCCAGCAGTGGAATGGGGAGGGCCATGTCCTACAATGAGCAGTTCTTC. Using reference TRBV2 and TRBJ2-1 for the parts outside the CDR3, the full variable domain is EPEVTQTPSHQVTQMGQEVILRCVPISNHLYFYWYRQILGQKVEFLVSFYNNEISEKSEIFDDQFSVERPDGSNFTLKIRSTKLEDSAMYFCASSGMGRAMSYNEQFFGPGTRLTVL.

This clonotype has ten or more counts. The chain links TRBV3-1 to TRBJ2-5; D is uncertain. V lost 4 bases, J lost 3 bases, and 6 bases lay in between. The germline CDR1 and CDR2 sequences are LGHDT and YNNKEL (reference sequence). CDR3 length: 12 amino acids. This CDR3 reads CASSLAEETQYF. The CDR3 bases are TGTGCCAGCAGCCTGGCAGAAGAGACCCAGTACTTC.